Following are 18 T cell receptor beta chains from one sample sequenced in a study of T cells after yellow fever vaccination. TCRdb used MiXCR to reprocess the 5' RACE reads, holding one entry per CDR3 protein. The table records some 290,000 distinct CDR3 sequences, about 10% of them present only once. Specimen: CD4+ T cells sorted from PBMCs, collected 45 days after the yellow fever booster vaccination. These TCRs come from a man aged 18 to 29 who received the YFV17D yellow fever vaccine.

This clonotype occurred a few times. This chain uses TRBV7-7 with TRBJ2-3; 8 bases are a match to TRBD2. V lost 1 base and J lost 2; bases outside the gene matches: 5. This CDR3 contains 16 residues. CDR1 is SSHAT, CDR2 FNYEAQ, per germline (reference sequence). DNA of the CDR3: TGTGCCAGCAGCTTAGGGGGTAGCGGGGTCACAGATACGCAGTATTTT. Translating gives CASSLGGSGVTDTQYF.

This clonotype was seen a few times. CDR3 DNA sequence: TGCAGTGCTAGGTTACAGGAGACCCAGTACTTC. Translating it yields CSARLQETQYF. The chain employs TRBV20-1 and TRBJ2-5; D remains ambiguous. In germline, CDR1 is DFQATT, CDR2 SNEGSKA (reference sequence). This CDR3 has 11 residues. V was shortened by 3 bases and J by 5 bases, with 7 bases between the two germline ends.

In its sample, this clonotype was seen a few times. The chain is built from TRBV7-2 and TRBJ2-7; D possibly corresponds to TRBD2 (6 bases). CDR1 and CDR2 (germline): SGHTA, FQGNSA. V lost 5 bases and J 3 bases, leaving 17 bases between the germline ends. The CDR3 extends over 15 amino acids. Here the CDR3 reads CASSPRGTLHYEQYV. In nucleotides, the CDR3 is TGTGCCAGCAGCCCGCGAGGGACTTTACACTACGAGCAGTACGTC.

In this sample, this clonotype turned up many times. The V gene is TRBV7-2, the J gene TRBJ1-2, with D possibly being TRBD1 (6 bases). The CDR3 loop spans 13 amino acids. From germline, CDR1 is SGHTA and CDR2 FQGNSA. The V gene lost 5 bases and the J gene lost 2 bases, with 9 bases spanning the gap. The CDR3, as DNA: TGTGCCAGCAGCCGTACAGGGAACTATGGCTACACCTTC. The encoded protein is CASSRTGNYGYTF. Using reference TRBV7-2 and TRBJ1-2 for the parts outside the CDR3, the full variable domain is GAGVSQSPSNKVTEKGKDVELRCDPISGHTALYWYRQSLGQGLEFLIYFQGNSAPDKSGLPSDRFSAERTGGSVSTLTIQRTQQEDSAVYLCASSRTGNYGYTFGSGTRLTVV.

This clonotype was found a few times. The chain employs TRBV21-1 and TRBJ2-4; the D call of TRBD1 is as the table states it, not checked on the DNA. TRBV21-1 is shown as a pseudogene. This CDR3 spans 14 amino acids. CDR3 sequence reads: CARVQTGEKNIQYF. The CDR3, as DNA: TGTGCCAGGGTCCAGACAGGGGAAAAAAACATTCAGTACTTC.

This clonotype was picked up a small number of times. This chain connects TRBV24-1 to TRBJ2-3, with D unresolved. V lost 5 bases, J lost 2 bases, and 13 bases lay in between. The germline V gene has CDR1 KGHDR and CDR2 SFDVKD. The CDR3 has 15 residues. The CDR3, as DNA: TGTGCCACCAGTGGGGCCGACCTAAACACAGATACGCAGTATTTT. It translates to CATSGADLNTDTQYF.

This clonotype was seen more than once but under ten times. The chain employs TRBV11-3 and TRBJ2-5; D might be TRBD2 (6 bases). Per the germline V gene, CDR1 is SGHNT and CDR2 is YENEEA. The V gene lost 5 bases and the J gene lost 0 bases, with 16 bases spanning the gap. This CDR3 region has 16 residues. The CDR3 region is CASSHPGGANQETQYF. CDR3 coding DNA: TGTGCCAGCAGCCATCCCGGCGGGGCCAACCAAGAGACCCAGTACTTC.

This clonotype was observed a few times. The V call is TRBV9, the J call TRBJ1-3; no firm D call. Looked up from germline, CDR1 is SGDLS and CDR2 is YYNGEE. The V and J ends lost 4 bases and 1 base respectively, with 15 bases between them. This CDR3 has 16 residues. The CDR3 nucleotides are TGTGCCAGCAGCTTCGCTAATCCCGGTTCTGGAAACACCATATATTTT. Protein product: CASSFANPGSGNTIYF.

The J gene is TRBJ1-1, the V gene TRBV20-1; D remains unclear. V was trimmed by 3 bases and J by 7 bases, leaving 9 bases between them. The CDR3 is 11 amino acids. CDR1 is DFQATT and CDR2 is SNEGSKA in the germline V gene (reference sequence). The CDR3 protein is CSAREAFEAFF. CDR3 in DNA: TGCAGTGCTAGGGAGGCTTTTGAAGCTTTCTTT.

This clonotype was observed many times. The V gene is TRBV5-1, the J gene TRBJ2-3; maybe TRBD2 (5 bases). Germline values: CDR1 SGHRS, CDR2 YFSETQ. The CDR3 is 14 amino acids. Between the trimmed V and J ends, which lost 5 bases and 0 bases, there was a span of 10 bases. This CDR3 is CASRPDSSTDTQYF. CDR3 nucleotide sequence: TGCGCCAGCAGACCGGACTCTAGCACAGATACGCAGTATTTT.

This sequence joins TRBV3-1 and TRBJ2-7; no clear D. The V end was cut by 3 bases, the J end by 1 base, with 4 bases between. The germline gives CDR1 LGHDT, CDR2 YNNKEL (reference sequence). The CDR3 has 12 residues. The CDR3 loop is CASSHRSYEQYF. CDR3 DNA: TGTGCCAGCAGCCACCGATCCTACGAGCAGTACTTC.

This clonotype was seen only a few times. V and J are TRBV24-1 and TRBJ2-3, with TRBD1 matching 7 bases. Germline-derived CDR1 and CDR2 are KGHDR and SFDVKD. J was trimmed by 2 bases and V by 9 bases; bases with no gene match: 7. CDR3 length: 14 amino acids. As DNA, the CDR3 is TGTGCCACCGCGACCGGGACAGCCACAGATACGCAGTATTTT. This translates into CATATGTATDTQYF.

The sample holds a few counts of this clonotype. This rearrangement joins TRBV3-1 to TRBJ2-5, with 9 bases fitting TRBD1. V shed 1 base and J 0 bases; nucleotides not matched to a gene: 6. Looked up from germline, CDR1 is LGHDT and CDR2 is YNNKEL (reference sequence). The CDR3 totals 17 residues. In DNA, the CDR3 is TGTGCCAGCAGCCAAGGGAGACGGGACAGGGACCAAGAGACCCAGTACTTC. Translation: CASSQGRRDRDQETQYF.

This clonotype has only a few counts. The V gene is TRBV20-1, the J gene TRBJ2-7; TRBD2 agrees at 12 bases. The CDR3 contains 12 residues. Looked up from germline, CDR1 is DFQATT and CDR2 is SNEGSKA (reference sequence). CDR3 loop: CSPSGGDREQYF. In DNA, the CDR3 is TGCAGCCCTAGCGGGGGGGATCGAGAGCAGTACTTC.

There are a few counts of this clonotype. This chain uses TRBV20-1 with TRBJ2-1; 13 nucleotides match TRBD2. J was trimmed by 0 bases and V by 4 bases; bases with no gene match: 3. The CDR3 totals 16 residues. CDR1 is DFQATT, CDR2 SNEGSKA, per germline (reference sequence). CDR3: CSAKTSGGPSYNEQFF. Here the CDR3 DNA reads TGCAGTGCTAAGACTAGCGGGGGGCCCTCCTACAATGAGCAGTTCTTC.

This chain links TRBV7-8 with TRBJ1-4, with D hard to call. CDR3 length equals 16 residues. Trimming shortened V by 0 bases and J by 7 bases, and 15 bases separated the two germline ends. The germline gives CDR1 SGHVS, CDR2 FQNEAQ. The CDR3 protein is CASSLAWHQTGEKLFF. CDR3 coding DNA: TGTGCCAGCAGCTTAGCGTGGCATCAGACGGGTGAAAAACTGTTTTTT.

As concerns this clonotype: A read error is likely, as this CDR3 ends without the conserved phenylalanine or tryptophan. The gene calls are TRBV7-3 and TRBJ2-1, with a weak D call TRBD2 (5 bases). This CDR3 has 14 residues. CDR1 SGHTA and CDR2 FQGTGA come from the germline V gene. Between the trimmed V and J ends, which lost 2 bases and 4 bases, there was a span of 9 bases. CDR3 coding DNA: TGTGCCAGCAGCTTATCGGACTCTTACAATGAGCAGTTCTCC. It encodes CASSLSDSYNEQFS.

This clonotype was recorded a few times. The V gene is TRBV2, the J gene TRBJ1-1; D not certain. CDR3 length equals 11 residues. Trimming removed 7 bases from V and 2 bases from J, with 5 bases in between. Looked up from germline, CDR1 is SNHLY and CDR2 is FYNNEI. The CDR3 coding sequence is TGTGCCAGCACCTATAACACTGAAGCTTTCTTT. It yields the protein CASTYNTEAFF.